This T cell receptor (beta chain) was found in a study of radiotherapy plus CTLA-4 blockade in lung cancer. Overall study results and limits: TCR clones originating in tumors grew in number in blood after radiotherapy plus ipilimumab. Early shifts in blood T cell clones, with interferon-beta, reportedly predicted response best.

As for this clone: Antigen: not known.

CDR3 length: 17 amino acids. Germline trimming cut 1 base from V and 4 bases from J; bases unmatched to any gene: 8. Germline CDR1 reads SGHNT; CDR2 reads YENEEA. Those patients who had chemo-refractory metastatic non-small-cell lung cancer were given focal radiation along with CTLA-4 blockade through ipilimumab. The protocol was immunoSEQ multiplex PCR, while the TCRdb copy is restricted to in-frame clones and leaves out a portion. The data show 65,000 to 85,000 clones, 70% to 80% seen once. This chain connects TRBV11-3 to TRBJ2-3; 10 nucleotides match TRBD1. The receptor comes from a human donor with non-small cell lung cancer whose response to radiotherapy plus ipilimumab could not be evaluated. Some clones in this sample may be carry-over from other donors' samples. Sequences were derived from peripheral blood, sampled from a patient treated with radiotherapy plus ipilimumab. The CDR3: CASSLGAGTGVPDTQYF. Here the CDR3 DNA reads TGTGCCAGCAGCTTAGGGGCCGGGACAGGGGTCCCAGATACGCAGTATTTT.